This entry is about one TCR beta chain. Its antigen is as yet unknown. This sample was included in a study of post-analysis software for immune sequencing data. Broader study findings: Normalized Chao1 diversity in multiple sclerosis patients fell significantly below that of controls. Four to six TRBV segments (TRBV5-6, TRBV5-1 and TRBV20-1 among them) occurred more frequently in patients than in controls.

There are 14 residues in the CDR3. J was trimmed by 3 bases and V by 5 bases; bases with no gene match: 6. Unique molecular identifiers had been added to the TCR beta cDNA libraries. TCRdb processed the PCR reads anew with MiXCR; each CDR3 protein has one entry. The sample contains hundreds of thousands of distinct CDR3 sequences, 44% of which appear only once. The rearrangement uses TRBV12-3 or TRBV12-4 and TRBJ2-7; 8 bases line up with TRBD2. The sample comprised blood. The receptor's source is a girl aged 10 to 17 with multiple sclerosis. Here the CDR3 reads CASSVSGTNYEQYF. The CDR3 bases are TGTGCCAGCAGTGTTAGCGGGACGAACTACGAGCAGTACTTC.